The next 18 T cell receptor beta chains were all read from a single sample in a study of T-cell memory formation after mild COVID-19. A single record per CDR3 protein comes from TCRdb applying MiXCR to the 5' RACE reads. The sample contains about 82,000 distinct CDR3 sequences, around 13% of which appear only once. The sequenced sample consisted of PBMCs or a T cell subset sorted from them (not recorded which). Source of these receptors: a man aged 18 to 29 who had mild COVID-19 (a few samples of this study predate the infection). Cell type and time point are not known.

This clonotype was recorded a few times. The chain couples TRBV4-3 to TRBJ2-7; 10 bases match TRBD1. Germline-derived CDR1 and CDR2 are LGHNA and YSLEER. Trimming cost V 0 bases and J 4 bases; bases outside gene matches: 6. The CDR3 covers 16 residues. The CDR3 nucleotides read TGCGCCAGCAGCCAAGAAGAGACAGGGGGCGGGTACGAGCAGTACTTC. This sequence encodes CASSQEETGGGYEQYF.

V gene TRBV12-3 or TRBV12-4 combines with J gene TRBJ2-2; 10 bases map to TRBD1. Trimming cost V 5 bases and J 6 bases; bases outside gene matches: 6. The CDR3 is 15 residues long. CDR3 sequence reads: CASSNRDRGSGELFF. In DNA form, the CDR3 reads TGTGCCAGCAGTAACCGGGACAGGGGTTCCGGGGAGCTGTTTTTT.

This clonotype was recorded a few times. The J gene is TRBJ2-5, the V gene TRBV27, with D maybe TRBD2 (6 bases). Trimming pared 1 base from V and 5 bases from J, leaving 8 bases between. From germline, CDR1 is MNHEY and CDR2 SMNVEV (reference sequence). The CDR3 runs 13 residues. CDR3 nucleotides: TGTGCCAGCAGTTTATTTCGGGGGGAGACCCAGTACTTC. Translated, it gives CASSLFRGETQYF.

This chain links TRBV4-1 with TRBJ1-1; D gene unclear. Germline CDR1 and CDR2: MGHRA and YSYEKL. This CDR3 comprises 12 residues. With 6 bases removed from V and 4 bases from J, the gap between germline ends came to 9 bases. The CDR3 coding sequence is TGCGCCAGCAGAGGCCTGGGCACTGAAGCTTTCTTT. Its protein is CASRGLGTEAFF.

This clonotype was seen only a few times. This chain links TRBV4-1 with TRBJ1-2; possible D gene TRBD1, 5 bases. From germline, CDR1 is MGHRA and CDR2 YSYEKL. V was cut by 5 bases and J by 0 bases, with 16 bases left in between. This CDR3 spans 16 amino acids. The CDR3 reads CASSFRQKNANYGYTF. The CDR3 DNA follows: TGCGCCAGCAGCTTCAGACAGAAAAATGCTAACTATGGCTACACCTTC.

The V and J genes are TRBV6-6 and TRBJ2-1; TRBD2 is a possible D gene (5 bases). Trimming took 4 bases from V and 0 from J, leaving 10 bases between them. The length of the CDR3 is 15 residues. The germline V gene encodes CDR1 MNHNY and CDR2 SVGAGI (reference sequence). The CDR3 DNA reads as TGTGCCAGCAGTTCGACGGGGAGCTCCTACAATGAGCAGTTCTTC. It is translated as CASSSTGSSYNEQFF.

The chain couples TRBV6-1 to TRBJ1-5, with unresolved D. From germline, CDR1 is MNHNS and CDR2 SASEGT. The CDR3 extends over 14 amino acids. V was trimmed by 4 bases and J by 4 bases, leaving 11 bases between them. CDR3 sequence reads: CASSVTELNQPQHF. DNA of the CDR3: TGTGCCAGCAGTGTAACGGAGCTTAATCAGCCCCAGCATTTT.

This sequence joins TRBV30 and TRBJ2-2; D is uncertain. Germline V CDR1 and CDR2: GTSNPN, SVGIG (reference sequence). The CDR3 spans 12 residues. V lost 0 bases, J lost 5 bases, and 4 bases lay in between. CDR3 residues: CAWSVDTGELFF. DNA for the CDR3: TGTGCCTGGAGTGTGGATACCGGGGAGCTGTTTTTT.

The rearrangement joins TRBV4-3 to TRBJ2-1; TRBD1 might be the D (5 bases). The CDR3 extends over 15 amino acids. The V gene lost 0 bases and the J gene lost 10 bases, with 16 bases spanning the gap. Germline V gene lookup returns CDR1 LGHNA and CDR2 YSLEER. The CDR3 DNA reads TGCGCCAGCAGCCAAGAAAGGGGAAGGCAAGACGAGCAGTTCTTC. It specifies CASSQERGRQDEQFF.

J is TRBJ2-2 and V is TRBV6-2 or TRBV6-3, with TRBD2 as a possible D gene (6 bases). Germline CDR1 is MNHEY and CDR2 is SVGEGT. There are 15 residues in the CDR3. The V and J ends lost 7 bases and 7 bases respectively, with 19 bases between them. DNA of the CDR3: TGTGCCAGCACCCGTAAGGAGGGAGTGGTCGGGGAGCTGTTTTTT. Protein: CASTRKEGVVGELFF.

The genes are TRBV12-3 or TRBV12-4 and TRBJ2-1, with D perhaps matching TRBD1 or TRBD2 (5 bases each). With 6 bases removed from V and 2 bases from J, the gap between germline ends came to 11 bases. The CDR3 contains 14 residues. The CDR3 DNA sequence: TGTGCCAGCAGACTTGAGGGGACCTACAATGAGCAGTTCTTC. It is translated as CASRLEGTYNEQFF.

V usage is TRBV6-5 and J usage is TRBJ2-7, with D tentatively TRBD2 (6 bases). Trimming removed 5 bases from V and 4 bases from J, with 12 bases in between. The CDR3 length is 13 residues. Germline values: CDR1 MNHEY, CDR2 SVGAGI. The CDR3 spells CASSPTGDYEQYF. CDR3 nucleotide sequence: TGTGCCAGCAGTCCAACGGGGGATTACGAGCAGTACTTC.

This rearrangement joins TRBV24-1 to TRBJ1-5; D not certain. V lost 8 bases and J 4 bases, leaving 11 bases between the germline ends. This CDR3 comprises 13 residues. CDR1 is KGHDR and CDR2 is SFDVKD in the germline V gene. The CDR3, as DNA: TGTGCCACCAAAACGGACGGGAATCAGCCCCAGCATTTT. This encodes CATKTDGNQPQHF.

This clonotype appeared a few times. V and J are TRBV12-3 or TRBV12-4 and TRBJ2-5; D not resolved. V lost 3 bases and J lost 3, with 8 bases in between. There are 13 residues in the CDR3. The CDR3 region has the DNA TGTGCCAGCAGTTTCGGGTCAGAAGAGACCCAGTACTTC. Protein: CASSFGSEETQYF.

The chain couples TRBV10-3 to TRBJ1-1; D gene uncertain. V lost 10 bases to trimming and J lost 6 bases, with 12 bases between them. The CDR3 length is 11 residues. Looked up from germline, CDR1 is ENHRY and CDR2 is SYGVKD. In DNA form, the CDR3 reads TGTGCCACCTATGGCGAATCTGAAGCTTTCTTT. It translates to CATYGESEAFF.

The J gene is TRBJ2-5, the V gene TRBV4-1, with TRBD2 matching over 9 bases. This CDR3 comprises 16 residues. The J segment lost 5 bases and the V segment lost 5 bases, leaving 12 bases of the junction unmatched. The V gene's germline CDR1 is MGHRA and CDR2 YSYEKL. CDR3 amino acids: CASSAGAGGEGETQYF. The DNA for the CDR3 is TGCGCCAGCAGCGCAGGGGCGGGAGGGGAAGGTGAGACCCAGTACTTC.

This clonotype has only a few counts. This chain joins TRBV7-9 and TRBJ2-7; the D is unclear. The germline V gene encodes CDR1 SEHNR and CDR2 FQNEAQ (reference sequence). Trimming removed 3 bases at V and 12 bases at J, with 18 bases between. This CDR3 region has 13 residues. As DNA, the CDR3 is TGTGCCAGCAGCTTCGACCCTGCACGGAGATGGTACTTC. This codes for CASSFDPARRWYF.

The chain combines TRBV11-2 with TRBJ2-5; D possibly corresponds to TRBD1 (6 bases). CDR3 length: 16 residues. The germline V gene has CDR1 SGHAT and CDR2 FQNNGV. Trimming pared 4 bases from V and 2 bases from J, leaving 17 bases between. The CDR3, as DNA: TGTGCCAGCAGCTCCTGGTTAGGACAGCCTCAAGAGACCCAGTACTTC. Translation gives CASSSWLGQPQETQYF.